These 29 T cell receptor beta chains share one sample of origin, sequenced in a study of tumor-infiltrating lymphocytes in primary liver carcinoma. Unsorted whole blood yielded the blood RNA, and germline DNA was also extracted. A primer matching the constant region was used to make TCR beta cDNA from about 500 ng of total RNA. Investigators got TCR beta libraries out of three nested multiplex PCR rounds, done with slightly modified ARM-PCR. Primers for the first two PCR rounds were TRBV1-TRBV30 forward primers and a C-beta reverse primer (10 cycles per round). A single record per CDR3 protein comes from TCRdb applying MiXCR to the multiplex PCR reads. In the table there are approximately 300,000 distinct CDR3 sequences, approximately 60% of which are singletons. Sequencing input: peripheral blood. The origin of the receptors is a man aged 35 to 55 with primary liver carcinoma and hepatitis B virus infection.

This rearrangement joins TRBV5-4 to TRBJ2-5, with 8 bases matching TRBD1. V lost 4 bases and J lost 6; bases outside the gene matches: 11. CDR1 and CDR2 from the germline V gene are SGHNT and YYREEE (reference sequence). This CDR3 region has 15 residues. In nucleotides, the CDR3 is TGTGCCAGCAGCCCCCGACAGGGGACTGAGCAGACCCAGTACTTC. It translates to CASSPRQGTEQTQYF.

On this clonotype: A junction end diverges from the germline sequence, so it may reflect a read error. V gene TRBV4-3 combines with J gene TRBJ1-1; TRBD1 might be the D (5 bases). The length of the CDR3 is 14 residues. Germline assignment: CDR1 LGHNA and CDR2 YSLEER. CDR3: CASSQSGGNTKASF. The CDR3 DNA follows: TGCGCCAGCAGCCAATCGGGGGGAAACACTAAAGCTTCCTTT.

This chain joins TRBV5-4 and TRBJ2-5; the D is unclear. Germline V gene data show CDR1 as SGHNT and CDR2 as YYREEE (reference sequence). Trimming took off 4 bases at V and 5 bases at J, with 15 bases between the two ends. CDR3 size: 14 residues. In nucleotides, the CDR3 is TGTGCCAGCAGCCCTGGAATCTCCCAGGAGACCCAGTACTTC. It yields the protein CASSPGISQETQYF.

In the case of this clonotype: One base away lies a much larger clone, so this may be a sequencing read error. The chain carries TRBV6-5 and TRBJ2-7, with TRBD1 as a possible D gene (7 bases). The CDR3 contains 14 residues. Germline V CDR1 and CDR2: MNHEY, SVGAGI. The ends were cut back, 5 bases at V and 6 bases at J, with 17 bases in the middle. The CDR3 here is CASSNRTGGGEQYF. The CDR3 DNA follows: TGTGCCAGCAGTAACCGGACAGGAGGGGGCGAGCAGTACTTC.

Points on this clonotype: Its ends do not fully match the called genes, so a read error is possible. The chain combines TRBV28 with TRBJ2-5; TRBD1 matches at 9 bases. The CDR3 is 14 amino acids. Germline assignment: CDR1 MDHEN and CDR2 SYDVKM. This CDR3 reads CASTGDREGETQYF. CDR3 DNA: TGCGCCAGCACGGGGGACAGGGAGGGGGAGACCCAGTACTTC.

The chain joins TRBV29-1 to TRBJ2-3; D is unresolved. CDR1 is SQVTM and CDR2 is ANQGSEA in the germline V gene. V lost 7 bases, J lost 4 bases, and 18 bases lay in between. CDR3 length: 14 residues. The CDR3 nucleotides are TGCAGCGCCGAACCTTCCCCCAGCGCAGATACGCAGTATTTT. Protein: CSAEPSPSADTQYF.

This clonotype occurred a few times. The chain links TRBV5-4 to TRBJ2-5, with 7 bases aligning to TRBD1. J lost 1 base, V lost 4 bases, and 7 bases had no gene match. From germline, CDR1 is SGHNT and CDR2 YYREEE (reference sequence). CDR3 size: 15 residues. CDR3 residues: CASSAADRSQETQYF. CDR3 sequence (DNA): TGTGCCAGCAGCGCCGCGGACAGGTCCCAAGAGACCCAGTACTTC.

J is TRBJ2-5 and V is TRBV12-3 or TRBV12-4, with D possibly being TRBD1 or TRBD2 (5 bases each). The CDR3 consists of 16 residues. V was shortened by 5 bases and J by 4 bases, with 20 bases between the two germline ends. The CDR3 DNA follows: TGTGCCAGCAGTCCGGGACCACAAGCCGGTGGAGAGACCCAGTACTTC. Encoded protein: CASSPGPQAGGETQYF.

Concerning this clonotype: In this CDR3 the conserved last residue, phenylalanine or tryptophan, is missing, so a read error is likely. The chain links TRBV11-1 to TRBJ2-1; D is unclear. The V gene's germline CDR1 is SGHAT and CDR2 FQDESV (reference sequence). Trimming shortened V by 11 bases and J by 0 bases, and 20 bases separated the two germline ends. This CDR3 comprises 16 residues. For the CDR3, the DNA is TGTGCCGGTGCCCGGAACGTCCTGAGCTCCTACAATGAGCAGTTCTCC. Translating it yields CAGARNVLSSYNEQFS.

The CDR3 coding sequence is TGTGCCAGCAGTGAAAGGGGGACAGGGAACTCCTACGAGCAGTACTTC. It is translated as CASSERGTGNSYEQYF. The chain is built from TRBV6-1 and TRBJ2-7, with TRBD1 matching over 9 bases. The V and J ends lost 2 bases and 0 bases, in that order; junction bases with no gene match: 5. Germline CDR1 is MNHNS and CDR2 is SASEGT. The CDR3 is made up of 16 amino acids.

Remarks on this clonotype: The CDR3 does not end in the conserved phenylalanine or tryptophan, so this is likely a read error. Here the CDR3 reads CSSSLDDRGQNYGYTL. As DNA, the CDR3 is TGTTCCAGCAGCTTAGACGACAGGGGGCAGAACTATGGCTACACCCTC. V is TRBV11-2 and J is TRBJ1-2; TRBD1 matches at 10 bases. This CDR3 spans 16 amino acids. The germline V gene encodes CDR1 SGHAT and CDR2 FQNNGV.

A single count supports this clonotype. This could be a read error, since a much larger clone is one nucleotide away. This is likely a read error, given that the CDR3 carries no conserved phenylalanine or tryptophan at its end. V and J are TRBV10-3 and TRBJ1-1; the D is unclear. The germline V gene has CDR1 ENHRY and CDR2 SYGVKD. The V gene lost 3 bases and the J gene lost 3 bases, with 11 bases spanning the gap. The CDR3 covers 14 residues. CDR3 in amino acids: CAISDIRRDTEAFV. The DNA for the CDR3 is TGTGCCATCAGTGATATAAGACGGGACACTGAAGCTTTCGTT.

The J gene is TRBJ2-2, the V gene TRBV30; 10 bases match TRBD1. The germline gives CDR1 GTSNPN, CDR2 SVGIG (reference sequence). With 2 bases clipped from V and 8 bases from J, the junction kept 5 bases outside the gene matches. This CDR3 comprises 14 residues. The CDR3 loop is CAWSPGQGGGELFF. The DNA for the CDR3 is TGTGCCTGGAGTCCTGGACAGGGGGGGGGGGAGCTGTTTTTT.

V gene TRBV6-1 combines with J gene TRBJ2-4; D is unclear. This CDR3 spans 17 amino acids. Germline assignment: CDR1 MNHNS and CDR2 SASEGT. Trimming stripped 5 bases from V and 0 bases from J, with 17 bases between. The DNA for the CDR3 is TGTGCCAGCAGTCCCATAGGGCAGTGCTCAGCCAAAAACATTCAGTACTTC. Protein: CASSPIGQCSAKNIQYF.

The chain recombines TRBV13 with TRBJ2-3; D is perhaps TRBD1 or TRBD2 (5 bases each). Trimming shortened V by 5 bases and J by 7 bases, and 22 bases separated the two germline ends. Germline CDR1 reads PRHDT; CDR2 reads FYEKMQ (reference sequence). This CDR3 has 16 residues. The CDR3 region is CASSQGDSRWAHTQYF. As DNA, the CDR3 is TGTGCCAGCAGCCAGGGAGACAGTCGATGGGCACATACGCAGTATTTT. Full variable domain (remainder filled in from reference TRBV13 and TRBJ2-3): AAGVIQSPRHLIKEKRETATLKCYPIPRHDTVYWYQQGPGQDPQFLISFYEKMQSDKGSIPDRFSAQQFSDYHSELNMSSLELGDSALYFCASSQGDSRWAHTQYFGPGTRLTVL.

This clonotype was counted many times. The chain has TRBV6-2 or TRBV6-3 and TRBJ2-1; D possibly corresponds to TRBD1 (6 bases). V dropped 5 bases and J dropped 8 bases, with 10 bases sitting between them. Germline V gives CDR1 MNHEY, CDR2 SVGEGT. The CDR3 totals 12 residues. The CDR3 DNA is TGTGCCAGCAGTCAGGGGTGGCATGAGCAGTTCTTC. It codes for CASSQGWHEQFF.

The chain couples TRBV28 to TRBJ2-7; D unclear. V lost 3 bases to trimming and J lost 0 bases, with 9 bases between them. Germline V lookup: CDR1 MDHEN, CDR2 SYDVKM. The length of the CDR3 is 14 residues. CDR3 in DNA: TGTGCCAGCAGTTTGACGAAGGGCTCCTACGAGCAGTACTTC. Translating it yields CASSLTKGSYEQYF.

Details on this clonotype: At one end the junction does not follow the germline gene, possibly because of a read error. This chain uses TRBV7-9 with TRBJ2-1, with D hard to call. There are 12 residues in the CDR3. The germline CDR1 and CDR2 sequences are SEHNR and FQNEAQ (reference sequence). Written as DNA, the CDR3 is TGTGCCAGCAGCCCCACTTACAATGACCAGTTCTTC. This translates into CASSPTYNDQFF.

Of note for this clonotype: One junction end does not reproduce the germline sequence, and a read error may be involved. The CDR3 sequence is CTSSLSLARTYEQYF. CDR3 nucleotides: TGTACTAGCAGCTTATCTTTAGCTCGTACCTACGAGCAGTATTTC. The chain couples TRBV11-1 to TRBJ2-7; D might be TRBD2 (6 bases). The CDR3 runs to 15 residues. Germline V CDR1 and CDR2: SGHAT, FQDESV (reference sequence).

About this clonotype itself: The conserved phenylalanine or tryptophan normally closing the CDR3 is absent here, so this likely arose from a read error. The gene calls are TRBV11-1 and TRBJ2-5; D is unresolved. The length of the CDR3 is 13 residues. Germline V lookup: CDR1 SGHAT, CDR2 FQDESV (reference sequence). V dropped 6 bases and J dropped 1 base, with 9 bases sitting between them. CDR3: CASRYSPQETQYL. The CDR3 DNA sequence: TGTGCCAGCAGGTACAGTCCCCAAGAGACCCAGTACCTC.

This clonotype was picked up one time. One end of the junction fails to match germline, which may point to a read error. J is TRBJ2-1 and V is TRBV29-1, with D hard to call. The CDR3 runs to 13 residues. Germline assignment: CDR1 SQVTM and CDR2 ANQGSEA. The CDR3 nucleotides are TGCAGCATCCAACTTAGCTCCTACAATGAGCAATTCTTC. Translating it yields CSIQLSSYNEQFF.

This clonotype was found a few times. The rearrangement uses TRBV28 and TRBJ1-2, with D perhaps matching TRBD1 (5 bases). The CDR3 covers 16 residues. Trimming removed 4 bases at V and 8 bases at J, with 23 bases between. Per the germline V gene, CDR1 is MDHEN and CDR2 is SYDVKM. CDR3 region: CASSSPPGDSGGGYTF. In nucleotides, the CDR3 is TGTGCCAGCAGTTCGCCGCCAGGAGACAGCGGAGGGGGCTACACCTTC.

As regards this clonotype: A much larger clone lies one base from this, so it may be a read error. The chain carries TRBV12-3 or TRBV12-4 and TRBJ2-1; TRBD2 matches 7 bases. This CDR3 contains 16 residues. V lost 6 bases, J lost 0 bases, and 8 bases stayed unmatched. This CDR3 is CASSLASGGSYNEQFF. The CDR3 DNA is TGTGCCAGCAGCCTTGCTAGCGGCGGCTCCTACAATGAGCAGTTCTTC.

The chain couples TRBV5-1 to TRBJ2-7; no definite D call. Germline assignment: CDR1 SGHRS and CDR2 YFSETQ. This CDR3 has 11 amino acids. V was clipped by 3 bases and J by 6 bases, with 7 bases between them. The CDR3 DNA is TGCGCCAGCAGCTCAACATCCGAGCAGTACTTC. Protein: CASSSTSEQYF.

Details on this clonotype: One end of the junction fails to match germline, which may point to a read error. The V gene is TRBV11-3, the J gene TRBJ2-7, with 8 bases matching TRBD1. CDR3 length: 14 residues. The germline V gene encodes CDR1 SGHNT and CDR2 YENEEA. The CDR3 DNA is TGTGCCAGTAGCCCAACCCTGACAGGGGACGAGCGGTACTTC. Translated: CASSPTLTGDERYF.

At least ten counts were recorded for this clonotype. V usage is TRBV6-2 or TRBV6-3 and J usage is TRBJ2-7; D not resolved. This CDR3 comprises 14 residues. Germline CDR1 reads MNHEY; CDR2 reads SVGEGT. Trimming cost V 7 bases and J 4 bases, with 17 bases left between them. The CDR3 is CASNDAKGRYEQYF. The CDR3 nucleotides read TGTGCCAGCAACGACGCCAAGGGAAGGTACGAGCAGTACTTC.

Regarding this clonotype: A read error may account for a junction end that differs from germline. The chain joins TRBV11-2 to TRBJ2-2, with D perhaps TRBD2 (5 bases). Germline V lookup: CDR1 SGHAT, CDR2 FQNNGV. This CDR3 spans 16 amino acids. CDR3 bases: TGTGCCAGCAGCCCGGTGGAGCCGAGATTAGTCGGGGAGCTGCTTTTT. Its protein is CASSPVEPRLVGELLF. Using reference TRBV11-2 and TRBJ2-2 for the parts outside the CDR3, the full variable domain is EAGVAQSPRYKIIEKRQSVAFWCNPISGHATLYWYQQILGQGPKLLIQFQNNGVVDDSQLPKDRFSAERLKGVDSTLKIQPAKLEDSAVYLCASSPVEPRLVGELLFGEGSRLTVL.

This clonotype was counted many times. The rearrangement uses TRBV28 and TRBJ1-2; 9 bases align to TRBD1. J gave up 0 bases and V 7 bases, and 3 bases lay outside the gene matches. The CDR3 totals 14 residues. Germline loops: CDR1 MDHEN, CDR2 SYDVKM. This chain's CDR3 is CASINRGPNYGYTF. The CDR3 nucleotides read TGTGCCAGCATTAACAGGGGGCCTAACTATGGCTACACCTTC.

In the case of this clonotype: With a much larger clone just one base away, this may be a read error. The V and J genes are TRBV6-5 and TRBJ2-7; perhaps D is TRBD1 or TRBD2 (5 bases each). CDR1 MNHEY and CDR2 SVGAGI come from the germline V gene. The CDR3 contains 17 residues. In DNA, the CDR3 is TGTACCAGCAGTAAGTCGGGCCTGAGGGGAAATAGCTACGAGCAGTACTTC. As protein: CTSSKSGLRGNSYEQYF.